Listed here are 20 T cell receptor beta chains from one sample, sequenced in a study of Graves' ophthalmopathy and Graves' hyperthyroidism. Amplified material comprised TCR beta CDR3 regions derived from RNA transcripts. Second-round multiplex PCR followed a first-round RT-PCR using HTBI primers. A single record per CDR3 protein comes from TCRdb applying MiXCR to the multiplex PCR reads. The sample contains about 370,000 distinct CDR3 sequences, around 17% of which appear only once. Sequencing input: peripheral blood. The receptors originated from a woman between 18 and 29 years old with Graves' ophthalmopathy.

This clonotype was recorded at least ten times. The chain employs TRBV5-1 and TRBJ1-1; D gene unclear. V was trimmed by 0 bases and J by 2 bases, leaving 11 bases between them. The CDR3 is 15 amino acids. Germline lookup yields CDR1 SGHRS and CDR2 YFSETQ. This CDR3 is CASSLAHSGNTEAFF. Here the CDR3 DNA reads TGCGCCAGCAGCTTGGCGCACAGTGGTAACACTGAAGCTTTCTTT.

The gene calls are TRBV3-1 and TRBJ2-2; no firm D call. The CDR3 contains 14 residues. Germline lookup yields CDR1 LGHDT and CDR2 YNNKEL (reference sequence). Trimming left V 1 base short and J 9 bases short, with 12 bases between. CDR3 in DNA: TGTGCCAGCAGCCAAGGGGGATGGGCGAGGGAGCTGTTTTTT. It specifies CASSQGGWARELFF.

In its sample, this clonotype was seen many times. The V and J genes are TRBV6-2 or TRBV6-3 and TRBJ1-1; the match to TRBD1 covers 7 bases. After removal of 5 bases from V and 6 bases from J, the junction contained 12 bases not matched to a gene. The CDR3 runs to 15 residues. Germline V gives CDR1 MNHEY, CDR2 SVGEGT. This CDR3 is CASSRAGTAISEAFF. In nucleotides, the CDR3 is TGTGCCAGCAGTCGCGCCGGGACAGCGATCTCTGAAGCTTTCTTT.

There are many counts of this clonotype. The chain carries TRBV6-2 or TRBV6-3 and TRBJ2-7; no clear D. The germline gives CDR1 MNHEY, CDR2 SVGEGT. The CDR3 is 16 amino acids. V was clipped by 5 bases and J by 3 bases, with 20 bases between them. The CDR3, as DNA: TGTGCCAGCAGTCCTTCGGCCCTCTCCACCCGCTACGAGCAGTACTTC. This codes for CASSPSALSTRYEQYF.

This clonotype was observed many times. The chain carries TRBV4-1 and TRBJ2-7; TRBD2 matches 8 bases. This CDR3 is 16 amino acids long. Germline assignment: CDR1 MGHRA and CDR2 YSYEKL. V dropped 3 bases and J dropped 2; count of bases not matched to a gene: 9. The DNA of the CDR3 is TGCGCCAGCAGCCAGGACTTAGCGGGAAGGGCCTACGAGCAGTACTTC. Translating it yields CASSQDLAGRAYEQYF.

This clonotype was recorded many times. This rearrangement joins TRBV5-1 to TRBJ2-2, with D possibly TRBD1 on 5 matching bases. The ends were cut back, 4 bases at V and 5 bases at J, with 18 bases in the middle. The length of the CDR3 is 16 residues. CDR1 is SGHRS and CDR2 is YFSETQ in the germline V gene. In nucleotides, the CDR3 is TGCGCCAGCAGCCCTGGGGCAGCTAGAACAACCGGGGAGCTGTTTTTT. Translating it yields CASSPGAARTTGELFF.

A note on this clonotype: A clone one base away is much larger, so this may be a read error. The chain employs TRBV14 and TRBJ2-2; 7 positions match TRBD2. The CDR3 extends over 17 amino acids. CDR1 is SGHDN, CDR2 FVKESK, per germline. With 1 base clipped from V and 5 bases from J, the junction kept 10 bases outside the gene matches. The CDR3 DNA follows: TGTGCCAGCAGCCAAGCGGGGGGTTGGTTACGGACCGGGGAGCTGTTTTTT. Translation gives CASSQAGGWLRTGELFF.

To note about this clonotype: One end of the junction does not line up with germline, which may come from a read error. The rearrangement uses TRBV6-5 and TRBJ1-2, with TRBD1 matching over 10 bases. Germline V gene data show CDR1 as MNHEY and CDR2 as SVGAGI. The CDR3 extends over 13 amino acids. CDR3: CASSYSLTGGCTF. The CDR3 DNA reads TGTGCCAGCAGTTACTCATTGACAGGGGGCTGCACCTTC.

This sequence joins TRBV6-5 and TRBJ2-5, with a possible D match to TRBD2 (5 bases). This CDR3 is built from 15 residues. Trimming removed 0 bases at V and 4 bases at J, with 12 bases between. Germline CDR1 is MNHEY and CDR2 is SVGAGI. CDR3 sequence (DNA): TGTGCCAGCAGTTACTCGATAGACTATCGAGAGACCCAGTACTTC. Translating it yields CASSYSIDYRETQYF.

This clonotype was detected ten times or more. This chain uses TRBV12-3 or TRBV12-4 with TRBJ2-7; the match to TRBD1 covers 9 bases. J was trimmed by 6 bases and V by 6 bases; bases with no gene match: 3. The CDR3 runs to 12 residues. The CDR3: CASSMTGGEQYF. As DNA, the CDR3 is TGTGCCAGCAGCATGACAGGGGGCGAGCAGTACTTC.

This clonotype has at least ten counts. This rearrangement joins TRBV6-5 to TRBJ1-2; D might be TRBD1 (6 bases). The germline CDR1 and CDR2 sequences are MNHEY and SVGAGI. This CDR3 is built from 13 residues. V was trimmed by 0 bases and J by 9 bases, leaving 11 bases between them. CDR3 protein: CASSYSRDTSYTF. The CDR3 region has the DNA TGTGCCAGCAGTTACTCCCGGGACACCAGCTACACCTTC.

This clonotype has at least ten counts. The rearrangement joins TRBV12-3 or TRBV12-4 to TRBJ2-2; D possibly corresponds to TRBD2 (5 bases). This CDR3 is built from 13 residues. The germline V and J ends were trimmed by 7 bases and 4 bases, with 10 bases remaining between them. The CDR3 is CASKGDLTGELFF. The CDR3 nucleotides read TGTGCCAGCAAGGGAGACCTCACCGGGGAGCTGTTTTTT.

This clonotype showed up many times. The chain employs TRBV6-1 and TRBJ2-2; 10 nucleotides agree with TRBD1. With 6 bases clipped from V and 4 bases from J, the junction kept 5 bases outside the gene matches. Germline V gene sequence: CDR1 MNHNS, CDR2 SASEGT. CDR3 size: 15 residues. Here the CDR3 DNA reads TGTGCCAGCAGGCTGAGGACAGGGGGCACCGGGGAGCTGTTTTTT. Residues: CASRLRTGGTGELFF.

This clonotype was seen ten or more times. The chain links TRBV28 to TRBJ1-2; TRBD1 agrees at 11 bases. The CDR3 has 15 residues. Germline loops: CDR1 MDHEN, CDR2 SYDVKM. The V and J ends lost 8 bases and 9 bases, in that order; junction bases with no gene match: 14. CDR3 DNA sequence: TGTGCCAGCGGCGCAGGACAGGGGGCGTCTTATCGCTACACCTTC. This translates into CASGAGQGASYRYTF.

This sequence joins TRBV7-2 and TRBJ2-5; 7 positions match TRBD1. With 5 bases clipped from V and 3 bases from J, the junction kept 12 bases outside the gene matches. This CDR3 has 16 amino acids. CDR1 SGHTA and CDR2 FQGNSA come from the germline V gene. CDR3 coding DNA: TGTGCCAGCAGCCCAAGTCCCGGGACAGCGAAAGAGACCCAGTACTTC. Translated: CASSPSPGTAKETQYF.

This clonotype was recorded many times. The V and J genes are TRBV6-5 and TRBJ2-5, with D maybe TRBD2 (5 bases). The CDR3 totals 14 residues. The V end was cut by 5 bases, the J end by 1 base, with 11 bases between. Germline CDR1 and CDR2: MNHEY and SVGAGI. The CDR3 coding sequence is TGTGCCAGCAGTCCTTGGAGGACCCAAGAGACCCAGTACTTC. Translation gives CASSPWRTQETQYF.

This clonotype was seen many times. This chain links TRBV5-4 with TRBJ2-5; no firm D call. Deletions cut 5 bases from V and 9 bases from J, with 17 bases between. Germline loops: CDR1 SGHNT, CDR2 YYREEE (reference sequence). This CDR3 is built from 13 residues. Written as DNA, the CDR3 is TGTGCCAGCAGTTTTCAGGCGACCCAGGCCCAGTACTTC. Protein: CASSFQATQAQYF.

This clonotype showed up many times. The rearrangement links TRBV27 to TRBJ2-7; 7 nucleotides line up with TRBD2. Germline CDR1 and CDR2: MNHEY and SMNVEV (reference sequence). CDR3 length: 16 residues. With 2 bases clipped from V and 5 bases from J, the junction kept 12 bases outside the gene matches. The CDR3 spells CASSLRAGAMYDEQYF. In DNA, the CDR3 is TGTGCCAGCAGTTTAAGGGCGGGAGCAATGTATGACGAGCAGTACTTC.

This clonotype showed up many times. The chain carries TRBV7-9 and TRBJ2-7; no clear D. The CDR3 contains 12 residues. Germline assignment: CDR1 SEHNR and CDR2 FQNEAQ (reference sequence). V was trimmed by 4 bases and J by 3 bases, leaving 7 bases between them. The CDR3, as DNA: TGTGCCAGCAGCTCCCCACACTACGAGCAGTACTTC. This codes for CASSSPHYEQYF.

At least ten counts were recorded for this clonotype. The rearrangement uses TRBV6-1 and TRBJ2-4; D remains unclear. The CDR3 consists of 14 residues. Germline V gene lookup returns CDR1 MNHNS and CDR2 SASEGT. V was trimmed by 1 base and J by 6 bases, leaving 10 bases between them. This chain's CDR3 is CASSEGDGANIQYF. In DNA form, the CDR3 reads TGTGCCAGCAGTGAAGGAGATGGCGCAAACATTCAGTACTTC.